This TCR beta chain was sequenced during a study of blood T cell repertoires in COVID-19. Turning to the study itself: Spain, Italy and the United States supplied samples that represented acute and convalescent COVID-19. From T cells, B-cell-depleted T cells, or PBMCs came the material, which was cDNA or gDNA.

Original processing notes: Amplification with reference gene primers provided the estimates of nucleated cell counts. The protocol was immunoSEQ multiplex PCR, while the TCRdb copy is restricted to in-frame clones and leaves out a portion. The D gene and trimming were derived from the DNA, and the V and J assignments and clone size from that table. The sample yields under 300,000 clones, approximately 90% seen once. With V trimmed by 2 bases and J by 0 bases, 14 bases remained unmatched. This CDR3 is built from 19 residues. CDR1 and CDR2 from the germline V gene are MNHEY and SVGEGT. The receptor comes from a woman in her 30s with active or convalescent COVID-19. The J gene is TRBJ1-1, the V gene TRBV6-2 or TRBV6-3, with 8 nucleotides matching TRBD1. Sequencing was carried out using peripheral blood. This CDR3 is CASSYPERWRTGMNTEAFF. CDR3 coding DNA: TGTGCCAGCAGTTACCCAGAGAGATGGCGGACAGGGATGAACACTGAAGCTTTCTTT.